This TCR beta chain was retrieved from a study of beta chain features in type 1 diabetes. This clone was observed a few times. Antigen unknown. The authors reverse transcribed all of the isolated RNA, so sequencing captured expressed TCRB transcripts. Deep immunoSEQ sequencing covered naive, central memory and regulatory T cell samples. The table came from immunoSEQ multiplex PCR; TCRdb's copy has only in-frame clones and leaves some out. The sample has 300,000 or so clones, roughly an eighth seen once. A CD45RO/CCR7/CD25/CD127/CD95/CD27 panel sorted naive, central memory, regulatory and stem cell-like memory CD4+ cells. General study findings and limits: People with Type 1 diabetes carried modestly yet significantly shorter TCRB CDR3s in all four CD4+ subsets. When cDNA is sequenced, cells with high TCR expression could be over-represented.

This CDR3 comprises 12 residues. Germline CDR1 reads SGHAT; CDR2 reads FQDESV (reference sequence). Trimming shortened V by 3 bases and J by 8 bases, and 10 bases separated the two germline ends. The sequence came from a man aged 25-45 years with type 1 diabetes. The sequenced material came from naive CD4+ T cells from blood. V gene TRBV11-1 combines with J gene TRBJ1-2; no clear D gene. The CDR3 sequence: CASSLGVGGYTF. As DNA, the CDR3 is TGTGCCAGCAGCTTGGGTGTCGGGGGCTACACCTTC.